The T cell receptor (beta chain) described here comes from a study of T cell clonotyping in hematopoietic cell transplantation. Overall study findings and caveats: Pathologically expanded recipient clonotypes increased progressively from day 30 to day 180 as diversity fell.

The CDR3 totals 8 residues. Germline-derived CDR1 and CDR2 are SGDLS and YYNGEE. Method: immunoSEQ multiplex PCR; TCRdb's copy keeps in-frame clones and lacks some. The sample shows around 11,000 clones, approximately 88% of them seen only once. This clone was seen once. Its specificity is unknown. The junction does not match germline at one end; this may be a read error. This material consisted of PBMCs, taken 180 days after allogeneic stem cell transplant. This receptor was taken from a male patient aged 60-70 years who had an allogeneic stem cell transplant from an unrelated donor, so the T cells may come from the graft donor. Some clones in this sample may be carry-over from other donors' samples. The J gene is TRBJ2-3, the V gene TRBV9; D remains unclear. The CDR3 reads CAIIPEDF. CDR3 nucleotides: TGTGCCATCATACCCGAGGATTTT.